This TCR beta chain is drawn from a study of blood T cell repertoires in COVID-19. CDR1 is SGHKS and CDR2 is YYEKEE in the germline V gene (reference sequence). The CDR3 consists of 16 residues. V was shortened by 2 bases and J by 2 bases, with 16 bases between the two germline ends. TCRdb's copy holds only in-frame clones and misses some; the assay was immunoSEQ multiplex PCR. The profile shows 150,000 to 200,000 clones, approximately 85% of them singletons. The chain links TRBV5-5 to TRBJ2-5; TRBD2 is a possible D gene (5 bases). The receptor was isolated from a woman older than 75 with acute or convalescent COVID-19. Input material: peripheral blood. Here the CDR3 reads CASSLESFGDQETQYF. The CDR3 DNA is TGTGCCAGCAGCTTAGAATCATTCGGGGATCAAGAGACCCAGTACTTC.